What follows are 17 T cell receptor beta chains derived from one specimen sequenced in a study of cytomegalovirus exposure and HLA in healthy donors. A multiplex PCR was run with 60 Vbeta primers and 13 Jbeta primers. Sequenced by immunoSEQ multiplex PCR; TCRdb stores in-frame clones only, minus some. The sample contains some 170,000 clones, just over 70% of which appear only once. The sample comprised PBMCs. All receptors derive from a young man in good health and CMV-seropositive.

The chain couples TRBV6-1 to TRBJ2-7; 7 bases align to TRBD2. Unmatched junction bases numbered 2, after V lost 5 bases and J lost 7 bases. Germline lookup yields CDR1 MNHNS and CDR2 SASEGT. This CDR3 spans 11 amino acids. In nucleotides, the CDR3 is TGTGCCAGCAGTCTGCGGGGGGAGCAGTACGTC. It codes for CASSLRGEQYV.

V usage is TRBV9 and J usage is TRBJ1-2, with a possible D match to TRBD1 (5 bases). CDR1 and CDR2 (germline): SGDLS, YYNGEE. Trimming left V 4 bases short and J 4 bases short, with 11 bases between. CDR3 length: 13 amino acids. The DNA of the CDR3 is TGTGCCAGCAGCCCCCCAGGGTTCTATGGCTACACCTTC. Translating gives CASSPPGFYGYTF.

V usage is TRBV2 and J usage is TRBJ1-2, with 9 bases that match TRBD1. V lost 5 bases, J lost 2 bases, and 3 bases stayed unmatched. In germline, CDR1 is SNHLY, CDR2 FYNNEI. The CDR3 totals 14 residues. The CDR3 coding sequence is TGTGCCAGCAGTCGGGACAGGGAGAACTATGGCTACACCTTC. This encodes CASSRDRENYGYTF.

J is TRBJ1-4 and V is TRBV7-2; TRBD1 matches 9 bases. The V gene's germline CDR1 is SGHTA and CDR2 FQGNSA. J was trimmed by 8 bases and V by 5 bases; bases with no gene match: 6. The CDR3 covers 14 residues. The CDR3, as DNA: TGTGCCAGCAGCCGGGACAGGGTCGGAGAAAAACTGTTTTTT. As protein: CASSRDRVGEKLFF.

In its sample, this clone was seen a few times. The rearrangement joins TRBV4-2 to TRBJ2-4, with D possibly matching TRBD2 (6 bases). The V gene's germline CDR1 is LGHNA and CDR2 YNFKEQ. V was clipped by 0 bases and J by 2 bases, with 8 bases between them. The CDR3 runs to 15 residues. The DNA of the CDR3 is TGTGCCAGCAGCCAAGACGGGACTTCCAAAAACATTCAGTACTTC. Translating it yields CASSQDGTSKNIQYF.

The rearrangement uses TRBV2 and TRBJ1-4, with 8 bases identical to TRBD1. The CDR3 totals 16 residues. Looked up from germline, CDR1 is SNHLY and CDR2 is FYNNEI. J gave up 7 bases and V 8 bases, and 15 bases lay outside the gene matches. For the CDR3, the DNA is TGTGCCAGCCATCGGCCCTTGGACAGGGACGCTGAAAAACTGTTTTTT. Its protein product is CASHRPLDRDAEKLFF.

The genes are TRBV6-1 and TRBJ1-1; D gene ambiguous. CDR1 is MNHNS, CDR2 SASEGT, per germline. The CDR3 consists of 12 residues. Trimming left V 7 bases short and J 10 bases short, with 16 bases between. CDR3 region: CASTDAPEGAFF. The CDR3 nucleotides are TGTGCCAGCACGGACGCTCCCGAGGGAGCTTTCTTT.

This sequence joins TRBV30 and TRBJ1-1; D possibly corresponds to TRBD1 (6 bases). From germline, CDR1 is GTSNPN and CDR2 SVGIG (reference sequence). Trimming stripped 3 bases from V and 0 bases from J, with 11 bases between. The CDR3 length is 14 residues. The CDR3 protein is CAWSWTVMNTEAFF. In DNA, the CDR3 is TGTGCCTGGAGCTGGACAGTTATGAACACTGAAGCTTTCTTT.

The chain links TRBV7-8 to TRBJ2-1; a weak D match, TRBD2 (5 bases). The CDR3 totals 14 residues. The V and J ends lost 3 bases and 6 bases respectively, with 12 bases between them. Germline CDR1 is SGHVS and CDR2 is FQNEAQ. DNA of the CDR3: TGTGCCAGCAGCTTCTCAGCGGTAGGCAATGAGCAGTTCTTC. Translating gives CASSFSAVGNEQFF.

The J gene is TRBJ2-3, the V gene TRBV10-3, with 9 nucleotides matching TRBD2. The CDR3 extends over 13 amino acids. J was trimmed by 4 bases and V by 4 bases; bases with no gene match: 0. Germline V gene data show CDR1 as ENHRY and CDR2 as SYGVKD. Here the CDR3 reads CAISGGGADTQYF. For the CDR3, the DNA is TGTGCCATCAGTGGCGGGGGGGCAGATACGCAGTATTTT.

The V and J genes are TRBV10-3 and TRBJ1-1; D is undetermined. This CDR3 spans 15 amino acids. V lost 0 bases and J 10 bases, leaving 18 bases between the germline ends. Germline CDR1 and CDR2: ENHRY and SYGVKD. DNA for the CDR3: TGTGCCATCAGTGAGTCGACTCCGGAGGGAACGGCAGCTTTCTTT. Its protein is CAISESTPEGTAAFF.

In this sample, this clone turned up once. This CDR3 is CAARAGTGKKGNEKLFF. The CDR3 region has the DNA TGCGCCGCACGAGCTGGGACAGGGAAGAAGGGTAATGAAAAACTGTTTTTT. The gene calls are TRBV10-2 and TRBJ1-4; TRBD1 matches at 9 bases. The germline CDR1 and CDR2 sequences are WSHSY and SAAADI. The CDR3 sequence is 17 residues long. The ends lost 11 bases at V and 4 bases at J; junction bases unmatched: 17.

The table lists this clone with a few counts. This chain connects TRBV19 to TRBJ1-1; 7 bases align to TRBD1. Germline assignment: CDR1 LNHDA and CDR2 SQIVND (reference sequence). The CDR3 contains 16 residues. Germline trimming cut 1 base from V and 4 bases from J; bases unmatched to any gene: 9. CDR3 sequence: CASSIGVAGGFTEAFF. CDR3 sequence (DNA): TGTGCCAGTAGTATAGGAGTTGCAGGGGGGTTCACTGAAGCTTTCTTT.

The CDR3 DNA reads TGTGCCAGCAGCTTGGTGGGGGGCTATGGCTACACCTTC. Translation gives CASSLVGGYGYTF. The chain carries TRBV5-4 and TRBJ1-2; TRBD1 is a possible D gene (5 bases). Trimming cost V 0 bases and J 4 bases, with 7 bases left between them. Per germline, CDR1 SGHNT and CDR2 YYREEE (reference sequence). There are 13 residues in the CDR3.

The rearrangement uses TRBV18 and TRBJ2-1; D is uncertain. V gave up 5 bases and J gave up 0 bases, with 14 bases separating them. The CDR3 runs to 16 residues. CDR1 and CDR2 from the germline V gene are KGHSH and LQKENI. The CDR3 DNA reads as TGTGCCAGCTCATCCAAACAGACGAGCTCCTACAATGAGCAGTTCTTC. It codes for CASSSKQTSSYNEQFF.

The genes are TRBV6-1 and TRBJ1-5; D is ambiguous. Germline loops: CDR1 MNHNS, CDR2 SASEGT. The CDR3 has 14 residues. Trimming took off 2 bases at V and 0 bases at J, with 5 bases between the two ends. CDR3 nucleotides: TGTGCCAGCAGTGAACAGTATAGCAATCAGCCCCAGCATTTT. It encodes CASSEQYSNQPQHF.

In DNA, the CDR3 is TGTGCCAGCAGTTCCGGGACAGATTCACCCCTCCACTTT. Its protein is CASSSGTDSPLHF. This chain joins TRBV6-5 and TRBJ1-6, with TRBD1 matching 7 bases. Germline V gene sequence: CDR1 MNHEY, CDR2 SVGAGI. The CDR3 is 13 amino acids. Trimming cost V 4 bases and J 8 bases; bases outside gene matches: 2.